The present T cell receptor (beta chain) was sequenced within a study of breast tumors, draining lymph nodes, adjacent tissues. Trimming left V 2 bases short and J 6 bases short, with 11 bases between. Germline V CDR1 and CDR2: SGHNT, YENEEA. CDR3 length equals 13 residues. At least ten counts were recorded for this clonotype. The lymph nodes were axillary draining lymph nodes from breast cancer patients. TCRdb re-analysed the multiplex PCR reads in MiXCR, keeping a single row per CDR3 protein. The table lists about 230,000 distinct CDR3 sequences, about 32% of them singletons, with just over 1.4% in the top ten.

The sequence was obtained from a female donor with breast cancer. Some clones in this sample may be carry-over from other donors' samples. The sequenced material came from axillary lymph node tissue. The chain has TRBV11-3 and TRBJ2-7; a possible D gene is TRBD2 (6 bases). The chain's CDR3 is CASSLKWGVEQYF. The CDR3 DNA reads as TGTGCCAGCAGCTTAAAGTGGGGGGTCGAGCAGTACTTC.